Listed here are 4 T cell receptor beta chains from one sample, sequenced in a study of control samples from healthy donors and cancer patients. Sequencing used immunoSEQ multiplex PCR; TCRdb keeps in-frame clones, though not all of them. The sample has some 120,000 clones; about 86% are singletons. The sequenced material came from blood. These receptors all stem from a man aged 25-45 years in good health.

J is TRBJ1-1 and V is TRBV19; maybe TRBD1 (6 bases). This CDR3 is built from 15 residues. Trimming cost V 0 bases and J 4 bases, with 12 bases left between them. The germline gives CDR1 LNHDA, CDR2 SQIVND (reference sequence). CDR3 region: CASSIDYQGSTEAFF. The CDR3 DNA sequence: TGTGCCAGTAGTATAGATTACCAGGGGAGCACTGAAGCTTTCTTT.

The genes are TRBV13 and TRBJ2-2; the D call may be TRBD1 or TRBD2 (5 bases each). V lost 5 bases and J 4 bases, leaving 20 bases between the germline ends. Germline V gene lookup returns CDR1 PRHDT and CDR2 FYEKMQ (reference sequence). This CDR3 spans 17 amino acids. CDR3 residues: CASSLEGTLSTTGELFF. CDR3 coding DNA: TGTGCCAGCAGCCTCGAAGGGACCCTATCGACCACCGGGGAGCTGTTTTTT.

This clone was seen a handful of times. The rearrangement uses TRBV9 and TRBJ1-2, with TRBD1 matching over 9 bases. The CDR3 loop spans 13 amino acids. Germline assignment: CDR1 SGDLS and CDR2 YYNGEE. The trim removed 6 bases at V and 4 bases at J, leaving 4 bases unmatched. This chain's CDR3 is CASTSTGGYGYTF. In nucleotides, the CDR3 is TGTGCCAGCACCTCGACAGGGGGCTATGGCTACACCTTC.

DNA for the CDR3: TGTGCCAGCAGCCAAGAAGGAGGGACTAGCGACGCCTACGAGCAGTACTTC. It is translated as CASSQEGGTSDAYEQYF. The chain links TRBV4-2 to TRBJ2-7; TRBD2 matches at 10 bases. Germline-derived CDR1 and CDR2 are LGHNA and YNFKEQ. V gave up 0 bases and J gave up 2 bases; unmatched junction bases: 7. The CDR3 is 17 amino acids.